These T cell receptor beta chains were read from a single sample in a study of identical twins. TCRdb reanalysed the 5' RACE reads using MiXCR and keeps one entry per CDR3 protein. This sample carries about 900,000 distinct CDR3 sequences, about 12% of them seen once, and the ten largest clones take roughly 1.6%. A further study also used this sample, focusing on yellow fever vaccine responses in identical twins.

The sequencing input was PBMCs. The receptors shown here come from a woman younger than 35 in good health. Both conserved end residues are part of each CDR3. A D gene is named only where the DNA matches it firmly. Clone size, where shown, is once, few, many, or a class for clones that have expanded.

TRBV9	TRBJ2-1	15	many	TRBD2	CASSEGLAVYNEQFF	TGTGCCAGCAGCGAAGGACTAGCGGTCTACAATGAGCAGTTCTTC
TRBV5-6	TRBJ1-2	16	.	.	CASSSPGPRVPYGYTF	TGTGCCAGCAGCTCACCGGGACCCCGAGTTCCTTATGGCTACACCTTC
TRBV10-3	TRBJ2-7	15	many	.	CAIRGTAGADGEQYF	TGTGCCATCAGGGGGACAGCGGGCGCGGATGGGGAGCAGTACTTC
TRBV20-1	TRBJ2-1	14	.	.	CSASWSPSINEQFF	TGCAGTGCTAGTTGGTCCCCATCTATTAATGAGCAGTTCTTC
TRBV7-2	TRBJ1-1	13	.	.	CASREPKGVAAFF	TGTGCCAGCAGAGAGCCAAAGGGGGTTGCGGCTTTCTTT
TRBV9	TRBJ2-5	13	many	.	CASSVGVQETQYF	TGTGCCAGCAGCGTAGGGGTTCAAGAGACCCAGTACTTC
TRBV7-8	TRBJ2-2	14	many	.	CAGTGGENTGELFF	TGTGCCGGAACGGGGGGCGAGAACACCGGGGAGCTGTTTTTT
TRBV7-9	TRBJ2-3	15	few	.	CASSATGYGTDTQYF	TGTGCCAGCAGCGCCACAGGGTATGGCACAGATACGCAGTATTTT
TRBV7-2	TRBJ2-7	13	few	.	CASSPLGVGEQYF	TGTGCCAGCAGCCCCCTGGGGGTCGGCGAGCAGTACTTC
TRBV12-3/TRBV12-4	TRBJ1-2	15	many	.	CASSRAAGFKYGYTF	TGTGCCAGCAGTCGGGCGGCGGGCTTCAAGTATGGCTACACCTTC
TRBV20-1	TRBJ2-2	15	few	.	CSASLAVTNTGELFF	TGCAGTGCTTCCTTAGCGGTCACGAACACCGGGGAGCTGTTTTTT
TRBV5-1	TRBJ2-2	16	few	TRBD1	CASRTPGTESTGELFF	TGCGCCAGCAGGACCCCCGGGACAGAATCCACCGGGGAGCTGTTTTTT
TRBV11-3	TRBJ1-1	15	.	TRBD1	CASSLLGTGDTEAFF	TGTGCCAGCAGCTTACTCGGGACAGGGGACACTGAAGCTTTCTTT
TRBV13	TRBJ2-3	15	many	.	CASSHEDRETDTQYF	TGTGCCAGCAGCCACGAGGACCGTGAGACAGATACGCAGTATTTT
TRBV5-1	TRBJ1-1	13	few	.	CASSLADGTEAFF	TGCGCCAGCAGCTTGGCCGATGGGACTGAAGCTTTCTTT
TRBV12-3/TRBV12-4	TRBJ2-3	14	.	TRBD2	CASSPGLAQDTQYF	TGTGCCAGCAGCCCAGGACTAGCGCAAGATACGCAGTATTTT
TRBV20-1	TRBJ2-3	17	many	.	CSASAVWGKRSTDTQYF	TGCAGTGCTAGCGCAGTATGGGGGAAGAGAAGCACAGATACGCAGTATTTT
TRBV5-1	TRBJ1-3	15	few	TRBD1	CASSRGQSLIDTIYF	TGCGCCAGCAGCAGGGGACAGTCCTTGATAGACACCATATATTTT
TRBV10-3	TRBJ2-4	16	few	.	CAISEGHRVAKNIQYF	TGTGCCATCAGTGAGGGTCATCGGGTAGCCAAAAACATTCAGTACTTC
TRBV4-1	TRBJ2-6	16	few	.	CASSQAQTSGANVLTF	TGCGCCAGCAGCCAAGCTCAGACCTCTGGGGCCAACGTCCTGACTTTC
TRBV12-3/TRBV12-4	TRBJ1-3	15	many	.	CASSFGASSGNTIYF	TGTGCCAGCAGTTTCGGTGCCAGCTCTGGAAACACCATATATTTT
TRBV5-1	TRBJ2-1	14	.	TRBD2	CASSLDGTINEQFF	TGCGCCAGCAGCTTGGATGGGACTATCAATGAGCAGTTCTTC
TRBV7-2	TRBJ2-7	16	.	TRBD2	CASSLAVAGVFHEQYF	TGTGCCAGCAGCTTAGCAGTAGCGGGAGTTTTCCACGAGCAGTACTTC
TRBV28	TRBJ2-1	16	.	.	CASSLFLQVRSNEQFF	TGTGCCAGCAGTTTATTTCTACAGGTGAGGTCCAATGAGCAGTTCTTC
TRBV5-1	TRBJ2-5	13	.	.	CASSFPTQETQYF	TGCGCCAGCAGCTTCCCTACCCAAGAGACCCAGTACTTC
TRBV7-6	TRBJ2-1	13	.	.	CASSPMAGNEQFF	TGTGCCAGCAGCCCCATGGCGGGCAATGAGCAGTTCTTC
TRBV29-1	TRBJ2-3	14	few	.	CSGDGGRVTDTQYF	TGCAGCGGCGATGGCGGCAGGGTCACAGATACGCAGTATTTT